The rows below give T cell receptor beta chains drawn from one sample of a study of technical replicates of blood from several donors. Measured with immunoSEQ multiplex PCR; TCRdb has only the in-frame clones, and not every one. The sample holds some 80,000 clones; just under 95% are singletons and the top ten take approximately 0.37%. Sequencing input: T cells isolated from PBMCs. Receptor source: a human donor in good health. CDR3s include the opening cysteine and the closing phenylalanine or tryptophan. Each record gives: J gene, clone size, CDR3 length, V gene, D gene, CDR3 protein, CDR3 DNA. D genes are given only for firm matches. The size field is filled for only some rows; it gives once, few, many or a size class.

J gene: TRBJ2-7
clone size: -
CDR3 length: 15
V gene: TRBV5-5
D gene: TRBD2
CDR3 protein: CASSLLAGGLFEQYF
CDR3 DNA: TGTGCCAGCAGCCTGTTAGCGGGAGGGCTTTTCGAGCAGTACTTC

J gene: TRBJ1-2
clone size: -
CDR3 length: 14
V gene: TRBV28
D gene: -
CDR3 protein: CASSSGQYQYGYTF
CDR3 DNA: TGTGCCAGCAGTTCAGGACAATACCAGTATGGCTACACCTTC

J gene: TRBJ2-7
clone size: -
CDR3 length: 15
V gene: TRBV4-2
D gene: -
CDR3 protein: CASSQDRGTFYEQYF
CDR3 DNA: TGTGCCAGCAGCCAAGATCGAGGGACATTTTACGAGCAGTACTTC

J gene: TRBJ1-2
clone size: -
CDR3 length: 13
V gene: TRBV7-9
D gene: TRBD1
CDR3 protein: CASSLGQGYGYTF
CDR3 DNA: TGTGCCAGCAGCTTAGGACAGGGGTATGGCTACACCTTC

J gene: TRBJ2-1
clone size: -
CDR3 length: 14
V gene: TRBV7-9
D gene: TRBD2
CDR3 protein: CASSHSGTIYEQFF
CDR3 DNA: TGTGCCAGCAGCCATTCCGGGACTATCTATGAGCAGTTCTTC

J gene: TRBJ1-2
clone size: -
CDR3 length: 18
V gene: TRBV7-9
D gene: -
CDR3 protein: CASSQTLPPQGGNYGYTF
CDR3 DNA: TGTGCCAGCAGCCAGACCCTTCCCCCCCAGGGAGGTAACTATGGCTACACCTTC

J gene: TRBJ1-1
clone size: -
CDR3 length: 13
V gene: TRBV18
D gene: -
CDR3 protein: CASSPGSGTEAFF
CDR3 DNA: TGTGCCAGCTCACCAGGGTCCGGGACTGAAGCTTTCTTT

J gene: TRBJ1-2
clone size: -
CDR3 length: 11
V gene: TRBV20-1
D gene: TRBD1
CDR3 protein: CTPGTGKIHTF
CDR3 DNA: TGCACCCCCGGGACAGGGAAAATCCACACCTTC

J gene: TRBJ1-2
clone size: -
CDR3 length: 15
V gene: TRBV6-1
D gene: -
CDR3 protein: CASSEDGWQNYGYTF
CDR3 DNA: TGTGCCAGCAGTGAAGACGGGTGGCAGAACTATGGCTACACCTTC

J gene: TRBJ2-7
clone size: -
CDR3 length: 14
V gene: TRBV19
D gene: -
CDR3 protein: CASSPTERSYEQYF
CDR3 DNA: TGTGCCAGTAGTCCCACAGAAAGGTCTTACGAGCAGTACTTC

J gene: TRBJ1-5
clone size: -
CDR3 length: 15
V gene: TRBV19
D gene: -
CDR3 protein: CASSEGGLRNQPQHF
CDR3 DNA: TGTGCCAGTAGCGAGGGGGGGCTCCGCAATCAGCCCCAGCATTTT

J gene: TRBJ1-2
clone size: -
CDR3 length: 14
V gene: TRBV5-5
D gene: -
CDR3 protein: CASSLTDTNYGYTF
CDR3 DNA: TGTGCCAGCAGCTTGACGGACACTAACTATGGCTACACCTTC

J gene: TRBJ2-1
clone size: -
CDR3 length: 17
V gene: TRBV4-2
D gene: -
CDR3 protein: CASSQEIAEGPYNEQFF
CDR3 DNA: TGTGCCAGCAGCCAAGAGATAGCGGAAGGGCCCTACAATGAGCAGTTCTTC

J gene: TRBJ1-4
clone size: -
CDR3 length: 14
V gene: TRBV7-9
D gene: TRBD1
CDR3 protein: CASSPDRADEKLFF
CDR3 DNA: TGTGCCAGCAGCCCGGACAGGGCGGATGAAAAACTGTTTTTT

J gene: TRBJ1-3
clone size: -
CDR3 length: 15
V gene: TRBV9
D gene: -
CDR3 protein: CASSVGLSSGNTIYF
CDR3 DNA: TGTGCCAGCAGCGTAGGTCTGTCCTCTGGAAACACCATATATTTT

J gene: TRBJ2-7
clone size: -
CDR3 length: 13
V gene: TRBV5-4
D gene: -
CDR3 protein: CASSLAGYYEQYF
CDR3 DNA: TGTGCCAGCAGCTTGGCCGGGTACTACGAGCAGTACTTC

J gene: TRBJ1-3
clone size: once
CDR3 length: 17
V gene: TRBV7-2
D gene: TRBD1
CDR3 protein: CASSLEWTGPSGNTIYF
CDR3 DNA: TGTGCCAGCAGCTTAGAGTGGACAGGGCCCTCTGGAAACACCATATATTTT

J gene: TRBJ1-5
clone size: -
CDR3 length: 15
V gene: TRBV15
D gene: -
CDR3 protein: CATSRGLDSHQPQHF
CDR3 DNA: TGTGCCACCAGCAGAGGGTTGGACAGTCATCAGCCCCAGCATTTT

J gene: TRBJ1-1
clone size: -
CDR3 length: 15
V gene: TRBV18
D gene: TRBD1
CDR3 protein: CASSPATGELTEAFF
CDR3 DNA: TGTGCCAGCTCACCCGCTACAGGGGAGCTCACTGAAGCTTTCTTT

J gene: TRBJ1-2
clone size: -
CDR3 length: 14
V gene: TRBV11-3
D gene: -
CDR3 protein: CASSPRQVNYGYTF
CDR3 DNA: TGTGCCAGCAGCCCCCGACAGGTCAACTATGGCTACACCTTC

J gene: TRBJ1-1
clone size: -
CDR3 length: 15
V gene: TRBV6-5
D gene: -
CDR3 protein: CASSYSGGLTTEAFF
CDR3 DNA: TGTGCCAGCAGTTACTCGGGGGGGTTGACCACTGAAGCTTTCTTT

J gene: TRBJ2-1
clone size: -
CDR3 length: 16
V gene: TRBV11-3
D gene: TRBD2
CDR3 protein: CASSLEGTSGYNEQFF
CDR3 DNA: TGTGCCAGCAGCTTAGAAGGAACTAGCGGTTACAATGAGCAGTTCTTC

J gene: TRBJ2-2
clone size: -
CDR3 length: 14
V gene: TRBV9
D gene: -
CDR3 protein: CASKTLGGTGELFF
CDR3 DNA: TGTGCCAGCAAAACTCTCGGGGGAACCGGGGAGCTATTTTTT

J gene: TRBJ1-3
clone size: -
CDR3 length: 14
V gene: TRBV2
D gene: -
CDR3 protein: CASKGPLSGNTIYF
CDR3 DNA: TGTGCCAGCAAGGGGCCCCTCTCTGGAAACACCATATATTTT

J gene: TRBJ2-7
clone size: -
CDR3 length: 13
V gene: TRBV29-1
D gene: TRBD1
CDR3 protein: CSVRDSNSYEQYF
CDR3 DNA: TGCAGCGTTAGGGACAGCAACTCCTACGAGCAGTACTTC

J gene: TRBJ1-3
clone size: -
CDR3 length: 15
V gene: TRBV5-1
D gene: TRBD1
CDR3 protein: CASSDDRGQGNTIYF
CDR3 DNA: TGCGCCAGCAGCGACGACAGGGGGCAAGGAAACACCATATATTTT

J gene: TRBJ2-5
clone size: -
CDR3 length: 17
V gene: TRBV10-1
D gene: -
CDR3 protein: CASSDGGGQGRGETQYF
CDR3 DNA: TGCGCCAGCAGTGACGGGGGGGGACAGGGAAGGGGAGAGACCCAGTACTTC

J gene: TRBJ2-1
clone size: -
CDR3 length: 15
V gene: TRBV6-5
D gene: -
CDR3 protein: CASSYSGGTFNEQFF
CDR3 DNA: TGTGCCAGCAGTTACTCCGGTGGTACCTTCAATGAGCAGTTCTTC

J gene: TRBJ2-7
clone size: -
CDR3 length: 14
V gene: TRBV18
D gene: -
CDR3 protein: CASSRPRDTYEQYF
CDR3 DNA: TGTGCCAGCTCCCGACCCCGGGACACCTACGAGCAGTACTTC

J gene: TRBJ1-4
clone size: once
CDR3 length: 15
V gene: TRBV13
D gene: TRBD1
CDR3 protein: CASSDRDRGREKLFF
CDR3 DNA: TGTGCCAGCAGCGATAGGGACAGGGGGCGTGAAAAACTGTTTTTT

J gene: TRBJ2-2
clone size: -
CDR3 length: 13
V gene: TRBV6-5
D gene: -
CDR3 protein: CASSSTRGGELFF
CDR3 DNA: TGTGCCAGCAGTTCGACCAGAGGCGGGGAGCTGTTTTTT

J gene: TRBJ2-7
clone size: -
CDR3 length: 12
V gene: TRBV27
D gene: TRBD2
CDR3 protein: CASSGGAYEQYF
CDR3 DNA: TGTGCCAGCAGTGGGGGGGCCTACGAGCAGTACTTC